These 9 T cell receptor beta chains share one sample of origin, sequenced in a study of T cells in Graves' hyperthyroidism and ophthalmopathy. TCR beta CDR3 sequences were amplified from RNA transcripts. Using the HTBI primer set, a first-round RT-PCR was run on the TCR CDR3. Using its own MiXCR run on the multiplex PCR reads, TCRdb lists one record per CDR3 protein. The sample shows about 610,000 distinct CDR3 sequences, under 15% of them seen only once. The sample was blood. Source of these receptors: a middle-aged woman with Graves' ophthalmopathy.

This clonotype occurred a few times. The V and J genes are TRBV7-3 and TRBJ2-2; 12 nucleotides line up with TRBD2. V lost 5 bases, J lost 6 bases, and 7 bases stayed unmatched. The CDR3 covers 16 residues. From germline, CDR1 is SGHTA and CDR2 FQGTGA. In DNA form, the CDR3 reads TGTGCCAGCAGCCAAGGGCTAGCGGGAGGGTCCGGGGAGCTGTTTTTT. Its protein product is CASSQGLAGGSGELFF.

This clonotype showed up many times. The chain employs TRBV4-1 and TRBJ1-2, with D maybe TRBD1 (6 bases). Germline CDR1 and CDR2: MGHRA and YSYEKL. V dropped 0 bases and J dropped 6 bases, with 23 bases sitting between them. The CDR3 has 18 residues. CDR3 protein: CASSQDGQRGGSTDGYTF. CDR3 DNA sequence: TGCGCCAGCAGCCAAGATGGACAGAGGGGTGGTTCTACGGATGGCTACACCTTC.

This clonotype was found many times. V and J are TRBV6-1 and TRBJ2-7; TRBD2 agrees at 7 bases. Trimming removed 8 bases from V and 2 bases from J; junction bases left unmatched: 6. Germline-derived CDR1 and CDR2 are MNHNS and SASEGT. The length of the CDR3 is 13 residues. The CDR3 sequence is CASGLADTYEQYF. CDR3 nucleotide sequence: TGTGCCAGCGGGCTAGCGGACACCTACGAGCAGTACTTC.

This clonotype was counted ten times or more. The chain has TRBV6-2 or TRBV6-3 and TRBJ2-7; 13 bases agree with TRBD2. The germline V gene has CDR1 MNHEY and CDR2 SVGEGT. The V segment lost 7 bases and the J segment 3 bases; nucleotides outside the gene matches: 6. There are 15 residues in the CDR3. This CDR3 is CASTDGTSGVYEQYF. In nucleotides, the CDR3 is TGTGCCAGCACTGACGGGACTAGCGGGGTCTACGAGCAGTACTTC.

This clonotype has ten or more counts. The rearrangement uses TRBV6-1 and TRBJ1-2; no clear D gene. The V end was cut by 6 bases, the J end by 5 bases, with 22 bases between. Germline loops: CDR1 MNHNS, CDR2 SASEGT. The CDR3 loop spans 16 amino acids. CDR3: CASRDQYRTSVYGYTF. CDR3 DNA: TGTGCCAGCAGGGACCAGTATAGGACGAGCGTGTATGGCTACACCTTC.

On this clonotype: The conserved phenylalanine or tryptophan is not found at the CDR3 terminus, so this likely reflects a read error. The rearrangement links TRBV7-8 to TRBJ1-1; the D is unclear. The CDR3 has 14 amino acids. Per the germline V gene, CDR1 is SGHVS and CDR2 is FQNEAQ. The V gene lost 5 bases and the J gene lost 2 bases, with 12 bases spanning the gap. The CDR3 loop reads CASSHRLLNTEAFL. The CDR3 nucleotides read TGTGCCAGCAGCCACCGACTCCTAAACACTGAAGCTTTCCTT.

This clonotype was recorded many times. One end of the junction fails to match germline, which may point to a read error. The chain combines TRBV7-7 with TRBJ2-7; 9 bases match TRBD1. The CDR3 totals 15 residues. Germline V CDR1 and CDR2: SSHAT, FNYEAQ (reference sequence). The CDR3 sequence is CASSLTETGGSRQYF. CDR3 nucleotide sequence: TGTGCTAGCAGCTTAACCGAGACAGGGGGAAGTAGGCAGTACTTC. The full variable domain, rest sourced from reference TRBV7-7 and TRBJ2-7, is GAGVSQSPRYKVTKRGQDVTLRCDPISSHATLYWYQQALGQGPEFLTYFNYEAQPDKSGLPSDRFSAERPEGSISTLTIQRTEQRDSAMYRCASSLTETGGSRQYFGPGTRLTVT.

V gene TRBV6-5 combines with J gene TRBJ1-3; 8 bases are shared with TRBD1. V dropped 0 bases and J dropped 4; count of bases not matched to a gene: 2. CDR3 size: 15 residues. Per germline, CDR1 MNHEY and CDR2 SVGAGI. In DNA, the CDR3 is TGTGCCAGCAGTTACTCGGACAGGGCGGGAAACACCATATATTTT. This sequence encodes CASSYSDRAGNTIYF.

This clonotype was counted many times. The chain is built from TRBV30 and TRBJ2-2, with a possible D match to TRBD2 (5 bases). V was pared by 4 bases and J by 6 bases, with 9 bases between. The CDR3 totals 12 residues. Germline CDR1 and CDR2: GTSNPN and SVGIG (reference sequence). The CDR3: CAWNRGPGELFF. CDR3 nucleotides: TGTGCCTGGAACAGAGGGCCCGGGGAGCTGTTTTTT.